The sequence of this T cell receptor (beta chain) was determined in a study of T cell repertoires in cytomegalovirus infection. A word on this clonotype: The antigen is not known.

This CDR3 comprises 14 residues. Germline loops: CDR1 SGHTA, CDR2 FQGTGA. Trimming took 5 bases from V and 8 from J; bases not matched to a gene: 8. TCRdb independently ran MiXCR on the reads; one entry per CDR3 protein. There are 200,000 to 250,000 distinct CDR3 sequences in the sample; around two fifths occur only once, and 55% to 60% lies in the top ten. The chain carries TRBV7-3 and TRBJ2-1, with 8 bases lining up with TRBD1. The material sequenced was CD8+ T cells from cultured PBMCs, taken from culture after CMV antigen stimulation. The sequence was collected from a human donor in good health (CMV status not recorded). Some clones in this sample may be carry-over from other donors' samples. The CDR3: CASSSADREDEQFF. The CDR3 nucleotides are TGTGCCAGCAGCAGCGCGGACAGGGAGGATGAGCAGTTCTTC.